One sample yielded the 8 T cell receptor beta chains listed below, sequenced in a study of shared clonotypes between healthy human individuals. Produced via immunoSEQ multiplex PCR; TCRdb's table is partial and in-frame only. Seen here are roughly 2 million clones, 85% to 95% observed once, and the top ten hold under 0.15%. Specimen: naive CD4+ T cells sorted from blood. Noted subset: CD45RA+ positively selected. Receptor source: a man younger than 35 in good health.

The genes are TRBV7-9 and TRBJ2-3, with 11 positions matching TRBD2. CDR3 size: 13 residues. The junction had 2 bases not matched to a gene; V was cut back by 1 base and J by 11 bases. Germline V gene sequence: CDR1 SEHNR, CDR2 FQNEAQ (reference sequence). DNA of the CDR3: TGTGCCAGCAGCTTAGTCACTAGCGGGGGGCAGTATTTT. Translating gives CASSLVTSGGQYF.

The chain employs TRBV7-9 and TRBJ2-7, with D possibly TRBD1 on 6 matching bases. The CDR3 is made up of 15 amino acids. The V end was cut by 6 bases, the J end by 5 bases, with 20 bases between. Germline-derived CDR1 and CDR2 are SEHNR and FQNEAQ (reference sequence). CDR3 protein: CASSRGDTGWDEQYF. CDR3 DNA: TGTGCCAGCAGTCGTGGGGACACCGGGTGGGACGAGCAGTACTTC.

This clone was observed a single time. The genes are TRBV5-6 and TRBJ2-7; TRBD1 agrees at 7 bases. Per the germline V gene, CDR1 is SGHDT and CDR2 is YYEEEE. The CDR3 is made up of 13 amino acids. The ends lost 3 bases at V and 3 bases at J; junction bases unmatched: 3. CDR3 coding DNA: TGTGCCAGCAGCTCTAACAGGGGCTACGAGCAGTACTTC. As protein: CASSSNRGYEQYF.

This clone is a singleton in its sample. The V gene is TRBV11-2, the J gene TRBJ1-1; no firm D call. The CDR3 length is 15 residues. Deletions cut 2 bases from V and 4 bases from J, with 14 bases between. Germline assignment: CDR1 SGHAT and CDR2 FQNNGV. The CDR3 here is CASSLFQIGITEAFF. CDR3 coding DNA: TGTGCCAGCAGCTTATTCCAGATTGGAATCACTGAAGCTTTCTTT.

V is TRBV7-2 and J is TRBJ2-1, with 12 bases fitting TRBD1. V dropped 5 bases and J dropped 7; count of bases not matched to a gene: 6. The CDR3 is 15 amino acids. CDR1 is SGHTA, CDR2 FQGNSA, per germline. CDR3 in amino acids: CASSRGDRGLNEQFF. The DNA for the CDR3 is TGTGCCAGCAGCCGTGGGGACAGGGGGCTTAATGAGCAGTTCTTC.

The CDR3 bases are TGTGCCAGCAGCTCAGACAGGGACACTGAAGCTTTCTTT. It codes for CASSSDRDTEAFF. J is TRBJ1-1 and V is TRBV6-5; TRBD1 matches at 7 bases. Germline V gene data show CDR1 as MNHEY and CDR2 as SVGAGI. J gave up 3 bases and V 6 bases, and 4 bases lay outside the gene matches. The CDR3 runs to 13 residues.

The gene calls are TRBV6-5 and TRBJ1-6, with unresolved D. Per the germline V gene, CDR1 is MNHEY and CDR2 is SVGAGI. The CDR3 totals 13 residues. The V end lost 6 bases, the J end lost 6 bases, and 9 bases lay between the germline ends. The CDR3: CASSWIGNSPLHF. DNA of the CDR3: TGTGCCAGCAGCTGGATCGGTAATTCACCCCTCCACTTT.

The rearrangement links TRBV30 to TRBJ2-2; either TRBD1 or TRBD2 may fit D (5 bases each). CDR3 length equals 13 residues. V lost 4 bases and J lost 1, with 7 bases in between. Germline values: CDR1 GTSNPN, CDR2 SVGIG (reference sequence). CDR3 nucleotides: TGTGCCTGGACAGGGAGGAACACCGGGGAGCTGTTTTTT. Translating it yields CAWTGRNTGELFF.